One and the same sample provided the 29 T cell receptor beta chains below, sequenced in a study of shared clonotypes between healthy human individuals. Libraries were prepared by immunoSEQ multiplex PCR; TCRdb keeps only in-frame clonotypes and omits some of them. The sample carries millions of clones, 80% to 95% recorded once. Sequencing input: naive CD4+ T cells from PBMCs. The sample's subset: CD45RA+ positively selected. Every receptor here comes from a man aged 18-30 years in good health. Some clones in this sample may be carry-over from other donors' samples.

This clone was detected once. The V and J genes are TRBV18 and TRBJ2-3; no clear D. CDR3 length: 13 amino acids. With 2 bases removed from V and 6 bases from J, the gap between germline ends came to 9 bases. Germline lookup yields CDR1 KGHSH and CDR2 LQKENI. CDR3 amino acids: CASSPTDGDTQYF. In DNA form, the CDR3 reads TGTGCCAGCTCACCAACCGATGGGGATACGCAGTATTTT.

The V gene is TRBV29-1, the J gene TRBJ2-7; tentatively, D is TRBD2 (6 bases). The CDR3 totals 13 residues. V dropped 7 bases and J dropped 0 bases, with 13 bases sitting between them. CDR1 SQVTM and CDR2 ANQGSEA come from the germline V gene. The CDR3 DNA reads as TGCAGCGCCGTGGGGAGGTCCTCCTACGAGCAGTACTTC. Amino acids: CSAVGRSSYEQYF.

The rearrangement links TRBV29-1 to TRBJ1-4, with D possibly being TRBD1 (5 bases). The CDR3 sequence is 13 residues long. Trimming left V 2 bases short and J 7 bases short, with 11 bases between. The germline CDR1 and CDR2 sequences are SQVTM and ANQGSEA. Here the CDR3 DNA reads TGCAGCGTTGAAACCCAGGGTGGTGAAAAACTGTTTTTT. As protein: CSVETQGGEKLFF.

This chain connects TRBV7-9 to TRBJ1-4, with 7 bases identical to TRBD1. Germline lookup yields CDR1 SEHNR and CDR2 FQNEAQ (reference sequence). Trimming cost V 1 base and J 6 bases; bases outside gene matches: 17. The CDR3 length is 19 residues. The CDR3 region has the DNA TGTGCCAGCAGCTTAGTTTTCAAAAGAACGACAGGGATGTATGAAAAACTGTTTTTT. This gives the protein CASSLVFKRTTGMYEKLFF.

The chain recombines TRBV15 with TRBJ1-1; D possibly corresponds to TRBD1 (5 bases). The length of the CDR3 is 14 residues. Trimming removed 4 bases from V and 2 bases from J, with 11 bases in between. The germline gives CDR1 LNHNV, CDR2 YYDKDF (reference sequence). The CDR3 is CATSKRGANTEAFF. As DNA, the CDR3 is TGTGCCACCAGCAAGCGAGGGGCAAACACTGAAGCTTTCTTT.

This chain joins TRBV7-9 and TRBJ2-2; 8 bases are a match to TRBD2. V dropped 5 bases and J dropped 5; count of bases not matched to a gene: 7. The CDR3 sequence is 15 residues long. The germline V gene encodes CDR1 SEHNR and CDR2 FQNEAQ (reference sequence). In DNA form, the CDR3 reads TGTGCCAGCAGCCCCCGGGAGGGGTGGACCGGGGAGCTGTTTTTT. Protein sequence: CASSPREGWTGELFF.

This clone has a handful of counts. The DNA of the CDR3 is TGCGCCAGCAGCCCCCAGGGTCCGGGGGGCTACACCTTC. Amino acid sequence: CASSPQGPGGYTF. The chain links TRBV10-2 to TRBJ1-2, with a tentative D call TRBD1 (5 bases). The CDR3 contains 13 residues. The V end lost 6 bases, the J end lost 8 bases, and 16 bases lay between the germline ends. Germline CDR1 and CDR2: WSHSY and SAAADI.

The rearrangement links TRBV6-1 to TRBJ2-7; D may correspond to TRBD1 or TRBD2 (6 bases each). Germline CDR1 is MNHNS and CDR2 is SASEGT. Trimming took 5 bases from V and 3 from J, leaving 8 bases between them. The CDR3 is 12 residues long. CDR3 coding DNA: TGTGCCAGCAGTAGGGGGGACTACGAGCAGTACTTC. Residues: CASSRGDYEQYF.

Of note for this clone: Other DNA sequences within the sample encode an identical CDR3. CDR3 residues: CASRQEETQYF. Written as DNA, the CDR3 is TGTGCCAGCAGGCAGGAAGAGACCCAGTACTTC. This chain joins TRBV2 and TRBJ2-5; D uncertain. Trimming removed 6 bases from V and 3 bases from J, with 5 bases in between. The length of the CDR3 is 11 residues. Germline V lookup: CDR1 SNHLY, CDR2 FYNNEI.

The chain couples TRBV5-1 to TRBJ2-1; 8 bases fit TRBD1. V dropped 0 bases and J dropped 6; count of bases not matched to a gene: 11. Germline CDR1 is SGHRS and CDR2 is YFSETQ. The CDR3 is 17 amino acids. CDR3 protein: CASSLGPGKQGVNEQFF. CDR3 bases: TGCGCCAGCAGCTTGGGGCCGGGGAAACAGGGGGTCAATGAGCAGTTCTTC.

A few counts support this clone. J is TRBJ1-1 and V is TRBV10-1; D gene ambiguous. CDR1 is WNHNN and CDR2 is SYGVQD in the germline V gene (reference sequence). V was trimmed by 2 bases and J by 0 bases, leaving 4 bases between them. CDR3 length: 13 amino acids. Written as DNA, the CDR3 is TGCGCCAGCAGTGAGCATGTGAACACTGAAGCTTTCTTT. Translation: CASSEHVNTEAFF.

The rearrangement joins TRBV7-2 to TRBJ2-1; D is perhaps TRBD1 (5 bases). V lost 6 bases, J lost 8 bases, and 14 bases lay in between. The V gene's germline CDR1 is SGHTA and CDR2 FQGNSA. CDR3 length: 13 residues. DNA of the CDR3: TGTGCCAGCAGGACCAGGGATTTCTATGAGCAGTTCTTC. Protein product: CASRTRDFYEQFF.

The chain is built from TRBV11-2 and TRBJ1-1; weak D call: TRBD1 (5 bases). The germline V gene encodes CDR1 SGHAT and CDR2 FQNNGV. This CDR3 is built from 15 residues. Trimming removed 1 base from V and 4 bases from J, with 13 bases in between. CDR3 residues: CASSLGFRAPTEAFF. CDR3 DNA sequence: TGTGCCAGCAGCTTAGGGTTCAGGGCCCCCACTGAAGCTTTCTTT. The whole variable domain, remainder taken from reference TRBV11-2 and TRBJ1-1, is EAGVAQSPRYKIIEKRQSVAFWCNPISGHATLYWYQQILGQGPKLLIQFQNNGVVDDSQLPKDRFSAERLKGVDSTLKIQPAKLEDSAVYLCASSLGFRAPTEAFFGQGTRLTVV.

A word on this clone: Additional DNA sequences in this sample encode the identical CDR3. The chain uses TRBV28 and TRBJ1-2; weak D call: TRBD1 (5 bases). Germline CDR1 is MDHEN and CDR2 is SYDVKM. Trimming took off 6 bases at V and 8 bases at J, with 16 bases between the two ends. This CDR3 contains 13 residues. The CDR3 is CASSLLQGRGYTF. In DNA, the CDR3 is TGTGCCAGCAGCCTCCTCCAGGGAAGAGGCTACACCTTC.

The V and J genes are TRBV5-1 and TRBJ2-7, with D perhaps being TRBD1 or TRBD2 (5 bases each). The CDR3 spans 15 residues. Trimming took 1 base from V and 2 from J, leaving 13 bases between them. CDR1 SGHRS and CDR2 YFSETQ come from the germline V gene. The CDR3 DNA reads as TGCGCCAGCAGCTTGAACCGGGACGGGACCTACGAGCAGTACTTC. Translation: CASSLNRDGTYEQYF. The full variable domain, its missing parts supplied by reference TRBV5-1 and TRBJ2-7, is KAGVTQTPRYLIKTRGQQVTLSCSPISGHRSVSWYQQTPGQGLQFLFEYFSETQRNKGNFPGRFSGRQFSNSRSEMNVSTLELGDSALYLCASSLNRDGTYEQYFGPGTRLTVT.

The chain couples TRBV6-1 to TRBJ2-5; the D gene is possibly TRBD2 (5 bases). From germline, CDR1 is MNHNS and CDR2 SASEGT. V was cut by 1 base and J by 3 bases, with 12 bases left in between. The CDR3 has 15 residues. Here the CDR3 reads CASSEGRQEEETQYF. The CDR3 DNA follows: TGTGCCAGCAGTGAAGGTAGGCAGGAGGAAGAGACCCAGTACTTC.

J is TRBJ2-7 and V is TRBV5-1; D remains ambiguous. The CDR3 is 14 residues long. V lost 2 bases and J 1 base, leaving 10 bases between the germline ends. The germline V gene encodes CDR1 SGHRS and CDR2 YFSETQ. The CDR3 region has the DNA TGCGCCAGCAGCTTAGCGCGCCAATCCTACGAGCAGTACTTC. Translation: CASSLARQSYEQYF.

The genes are TRBV5-1 and TRBJ2-1, with unresolved D. The length of the CDR3 is 14 residues. Germline values: CDR1 SGHRS, CDR2 YFSETQ. V lost 0 bases and J lost 9, with 13 bases in between. CDR3 in DNA: TGCGCCAGCAGCTTGGGCGTCATCGTTGGTGAGCAGTTCTTC. Protein product: CASSLGVIVGEQFF.

This chain connects TRBV5-1 to TRBJ2-7; D perhaps matches TRBD2 (6 bases). Germline V lookup: CDR1 SGHRS, CDR2 YFSETQ. The CDR3 totals 16 residues. The V gene lost 0 bases and the J gene lost 4 bases, with 17 bases spanning the gap. CDR3 loop: CASSLELVTRIYEQYF. As DNA, the CDR3 is TGCGCCAGCAGCTTGGAGCTTGTGACTAGGATATACGAGCAGTACTTC.

The rearrangement joins TRBV6-5 to TRBJ2-3; 8 bases align to TRBD2. This CDR3 region has 13 residues. V was pared by 5 bases and J by 12 bases, with 10 bases of the junction left unmatched. CDR1 MNHEY and CDR2 SVGAGI come from the germline V gene. DNA of the CDR3: TGTGCCAGCAGTCCCCCCGGGACTAGGTCCCAGTATTTT. It codes for CASSPPGTRSQYF.

The chain combines TRBV9 with TRBJ2-1, with TRBD2 matching 11 bases. This CDR3 has 16 residues. Trimming cost V 4 bases and J 7 bases; bases outside gene matches: 10. Per the germline V gene, CDR1 is SGDLS and CDR2 is YYNGEE. CDR3 sequence reads: CASSPLLAGVSNEQFF. In DNA form, the CDR3 reads TGTGCCAGCAGCCCGCTACTAGCGGGAGTCTCTAATGAGCAGTTCTTC.

The chain recombines TRBV25-1 with TRBJ1-2; D perhaps matches TRBD1 (5 bases). The CDR3 length is 15 residues. V lost 4 bases to trimming and J lost 1 base, with 13 bases between them. Germline CDR1 and CDR2: MGHDK and SYGVNS. CDR3: CASSAPQGSNYGYTF. In DNA, the CDR3 is TGTGCCAGCAGTGCACCCCAGGGAAGTAACTATGGCTACACCTTC.

The gene calls are TRBV7-9 and TRBJ2-2; D is ambiguous. Trimming removed 5 bases from V and 0 bases from J, with 7 bases in between. Germline CDR1 reads SEHNR; CDR2 reads FQNEAQ (reference sequence). CDR3 length: 14 amino acids. The CDR3 sequence: CASSPRPNTGELFF. The CDR3, as DNA: TGTGCCAGCAGCCCTAGACCGAACACCGGGGAGCTGTTTTTT.

Note on this clone: The sample contains more than one DNA sequence encoding this CDR3. The chain recombines TRBV5-1 with TRBJ1-1; D possibly corresponds to TRBD1 (6 bases). In germline, CDR1 is SGHRS, CDR2 YFSETQ. Trimming removed 0 bases from V and 0 bases from J, with 9 bases in between. The CDR3 contains 15 residues. The CDR3 DNA sequence: TGCGCCAGCAGCTTGGCCGCAGGGGTGAACACTGAAGCTTTCTTT. Its translation: CASSLAAGVNTEAFF.

On this clone: The same CDR3 is also encoded by other DNA sequences in this sample. The rearrangement links TRBV19 to TRBJ1-5, with TRBD1 identical over 7 bases. V lost 4 bases, J lost 4 bases, and 4 bases stayed unmatched. This CDR3 has 14 amino acids. The germline CDR1 and CDR2 sequences are LNHDA and SQIVND (reference sequence). CDR3 nucleotides: TGTGCCAGTAGTACGGGACAGTTGAATCAGCCCCAGCATTTT. Its protein product is CASSTGQLNQPQHF.

J is TRBJ2-1 and V is TRBV18, with 8 bases identical to TRBD2. CDR1 is KGHSH and CDR2 is LQKENI in the germline V gene. Unmatched junction bases numbered 1, after V lost 1 base and J lost 2 bases. This CDR3 has 15 amino acids. The CDR3 DNA sequence: TGTGCCAGCTCACCACAGACTAGCGCCTACAATGAGCAGTTCTTC. It is translated as CASSPQTSAYNEQFF.

This chain uses TRBV13 with TRBJ2-1; TRBD2 is a possible D gene (6 bases). Germline V gives CDR1 PRHDT, CDR2 FYEKMQ (reference sequence). The CDR3 is 14 amino acids. Trimming took 6 bases from V and 3 from J, leaving 12 bases between them. CDR3 sequence (DNA): TGTGCCAGCAGTTCGCGGGGAGGCTACAATGAGCAGTTCTTC. Its translation: CASSSRGGYNEQFF.

The chain joins TRBV18 to TRBJ1-5; possibly TRBD1 for D (5 bases). There are 15 residues in the CDR3. V shed 3 bases and J shed 6 bases, with 15 bases lying between them. Per germline, CDR1 KGHSH and CDR2 LQKENI. CDR3 in DNA: TGTGCCAGCTCACCCCCCCTAGGTGGGGGTCAGCCCCAGCATTTT. Translated, it gives CASSPPLGGGQPQHF.

The genes are TRBV27 and TRBJ2-3, with TRBD2 as a possible D gene (5 bases). V dropped 6 bases and J dropped 2 bases, with 12 bases sitting between them. This CDR3 is 14 amino acids long. CDR1 and CDR2 from the germline V gene are MNHEY and SMNVEV (reference sequence). Here the CDR3 DNA reads TGTGCCAGCAGCGTCCGGGGATTCACAGATACGCAGTATTTT. Amino acid sequence: CASSVRGFTDTQYF.